These 5 T cell receptor beta chains originate from one sample sequenced in a study of T-cell memory formation after mild COVID-19. MiXCR, run by TCRdb on the 5' RACE reads, gives a single entry per CDR3 protein. This sample yields 50,000 to 60,000 distinct CDR3 sequences, of which 25% to 30% are seen a single time; about 40% belongs to the top ten. The source material was PBMCs or a T cell subset sorted from them (not recorded which). The receptors shown here come from a man between 18 and 29 years old who had mild COVID-19 (a few samples of this study predate the infection). Cell type and time point are not known.

The V call is TRBV6-5, the J call TRBJ2-7, with TRBD1 as a possible D gene (6 bases). CDR1 MNHEY and CDR2 SVGAGI come from the germline V gene. The V gene lost 2 bases and the J gene lost 4 bases, with 12 bases spanning the gap. The CDR3 is made up of 14 amino acids. CDR3 sequence (DNA): TGTGCCAGCAGTTACGGGCAGGGGAGATACGAGCAGTACTTC. Translating it yields CASSYGQGRYEQYF.

This clonotype has ten or more counts. An end of the junction does not agree with germline; a read error may underlie this. J is TRBJ2-1 and V is TRBV5-1; D is undetermined. There are 11 residues in the CDR3. Germline CDR1 reads SGHRS; CDR2 reads YFSETQ. This CDR3 reads CASSFGGEQFF. CDR3 DNA: TGTGCCAGCAGCTTTGGTGGGGAGCAGTTCTTC.

The sample holds a few counts of this clonotype. The chain is built from TRBV15 and TRBJ2-7; no clear D gene. Germline CDR1 is LNHNV and CDR2 is YYDKDF (reference sequence). There are 11 residues in the CDR3. V lost 1 base, J lost 6 bases, and 4 bases lay in between. This CDR3 reads CATSRGAEQYV. DNA of the CDR3: TGTGCCACCAGCAGAGGAGCCGAGCAGTACGTC.

The DNA for the CDR3 is TGCAGCGTTGAAGAGGCAGGCCTATATGGCTACACCTTC. This encodes CSVEEAGLYGYTF. The V and J genes are TRBV29-1 and TRBJ1-2; D ambiguous. CDR3 length: 13 residues. Per the germline V gene, CDR1 is SQVTM and CDR2 is ANQGSEA. V gave up 0 bases and J gave up 5 bases, with 10 bases separating them.

This clonotype was detected a few times. The gene calls are TRBV28 and TRBJ2-3; tentatively, D is TRBD1 (6 bases). The CDR3 length is 15 residues. Trimming removed 8 bases at V and 0 bases at J, with 15 bases between. Germline assignment: CDR1 MDHEN and CDR2 SYDVKM. Here the CDR3 DNA reads TGTGCCAGCCATCAGAGGGGGAGAAGCACAGATACGCAGTATTTT. This encodes CASHQRGRSTDTQYF. Combining the CDR3 with reference TRBV28 and TRBJ2-3 gives the whole variable domain DVKVTQSSRYLVKRTGEKVFLECVQDMDHENMFWYRQDPGLGLRLIYFSYDVKMKEKGDIPEGYSVSREKKERFSLILESASTNQTSMYLCASHQRGRSTDTQYFGPGTRLTVL.